The clone carrying this TCR beta chain showed up just a few times. Its antigen is undetermined. Source material for PBMCs was more than 7.5 ml fresh peripheral blood. Amplified regions were TCR beta CDR3 sequences from RNA transcripts. TCR CDR3 underwent first-round RT-PCR with the HTBI primer set. TCRdb called the multiplex PCR reads again in MiXCR, with one record for every CDR3 protein. The table records 700,000 to 950,000 distinct CDR3 sequences, 30% to 40% of them present only once. These data are taken from a study of T cells in Graves' hyperthyroidism and ophthalmopathy. Study-wide findings and caveats: Ophthalmopathy was separated from stable hyperthyroidism by a 13 V-J model. Before onset, by a median of about six months, the model predicted ophthalmopathy.

Sample: blood. The source is a woman aged 40 to 50 with Graves' hyperthyroidism.

Here the CDR3 reads CASSPRDRTYEQYF. Written as DNA, the CDR3 is TGTGCCAGCTCACCCCGGGACAGAACATACGAGCAGTACTTC. The chain couples TRBV7-2 to TRBJ2-7, with TRBD1 identical over 7 bases. The CDR3 is 14 residues long. With 8 bases clipped from V and 4 bases from J, the junction kept 11 bases outside the gene matches. Germline V CDR1 and CDR2: SGHTA, FQGNSA. Supplemented by reference TRBV7-2 and TRBJ2-7, the full variable domain reads GAGVSQSPSNKVTEKGKDVELRCDPISGHTALYWYRQSLGQGLEFLIYFQGNSAPDKSGLPSDRFSAERTGGSVSTLTIQRTQQEDSAVYLCASSPRDRTYEQYFGPGTRLTVT.